This T cell receptor (beta chain) was obtained from a study of T-cell reconstitution after alpha-beta-depleted transplantation in children. In its sample, this clonotype was seen a few times. Molecular barcoding with unique molecular identifiers was used for the TCRbeta library. TCRdb ran MiXCR on the PCR reads and lists one entry per CDR3 protein. The repertoire holds approximately 650,000 distinct CDR3 sequences, 13% seen once, with 0.79% in the top ten. The V gene end was trimmed by 6 bases and the J gene end by 5 bases; junction bases not matched to a gene: 7. This CDR3 has 15 amino acids. The V gene's germline CDR1 is SGHVS and CDR2 FNYEAQ.

This rearrangement joins TRBV7-6 to TRBJ2-1, with 10 bases lining up with TRBD1. The clonotype comes from a girl aged 2 to 10 with congenital amegakaryocytic thrombocytopenia, due to receive a stem cell transplant. The material was PBMCs, obtained before TCRalphabeta/CD19-depleted stem cell transplant. The CDR3 protein is CASRAGTGDHNEQFF. DNA for the CDR3: TGTGCCAGCAGGGCCGGGACAGGGGACCACAATGAGCAGTTCTTC.